Described below is a single TCR beta chain sequence and its context. The data belong to a study of blood T cell repertoires in COVID-19. Study as a whole: Acute-phase and convalescent COVID-19 samples originated in the United States, Italy and Spain.

Generated by immunoSEQ multiplex PCR, the TCRdb table keeps only in-frame clones and is missing some. The table has 150,000 or so clones, approximately 80% seen once. V was clipped by 3 bases and J by 6 bases; unmatched bases: 13. The CDR3 runs to 18 residues. Germline V gene sequence: CDR1 SGHRS, CDR2 YFSETQ. The specimen was PBMCs or T cells enriched from blood (not recorded which). The gene calls are TRBV5-1 and TRBJ1-6; 9 positions agree with TRBD1. The clonotype comes from a man in his 70s who had been exposed to COVID-19. CDR3 sequence (DNA): TGCGCCAGCAGCTGGATTCCGGGACAGGGAATCTCTAATTCACCCCTCCACTTT. This codes for CASSWIPGQGISNSPLHF. Full variable domain (rest looked up from reference TRBV5-1 and TRBJ1-6): KAGVTQTPRYLIKTRGQQVTLSCSPISGHRSVSWYQQTPGQGLQFLFEYFSETQRNKGNFPGRFSGRQFSNSRSEMNVSTLELGDSALYLCASSWIPGQGISNSPLHFGNGTRLTVT.